The TCR beta chain described here comes from a study of blood T cells in healthy people across ages. Combining a sample-barcoded 5' primer with a J-beta primer mix, a second PCR ran for about 7 to 11 cycles. TCRdb recomputed calls from the 5' RACE reads with MiXCR, one row per CDR3 protein. There are some 1.4 million distinct CDR3 sequences in the sample; about 43% occur only once, and approximately 7.9% lies in the top ten. This clonotype was seen repeatedly, ten times or more. CDR3 length: 16 residues. J gave up 8 bases and V 2 bases, and 12 bases lay outside the gene matches. Germline V gene lookup returns CDR1 MRHNA and CDR2 SNTAGT.

The TCR sequence derives from a young woman in good health. This chain connects TRBV6-4 to TRBJ2-3; 8 bases map to TRBD2. Sequenced material: blood. CDR3 nucleotide sequence: TGTGCCAGCAGTGACGAATCGGGAGGGCCTCCTGGTACGCAGTATTTT. Translation gives CASSDESGGPPGTQYF.